The text below deals with one T cell receptor (beta chain). What it binds is unknown. Terminally differentiated effector memory CD45RA+ cells were left out of the naive CD8 fraction, which was CD45RO-negative and positively selected for CCR7. This sample is part of a study of shared clonotypes between healthy human individuals. Findings of the study overall: The authors sampled blood alone, and tissue repertoires likely differ.

Replicate PCRs run on sorted subsets employed around 200 ng DNA, approximately 30,000 T cell genomes. Repertoires were generated with immunoSEQ multiplex PCR, while TCRdb's copy carries only in-frame clones and drops some. The sample consists of nearly 2 million clones, over 85% of them appearing once. With V trimmed by 1 base and J by 7 bases, 10 bases remained unmatched. CDR1 LGHNA and CDR2 YSLEER come from the germline V gene. The CDR3 covers 16 residues. The chain links TRBV4-3 to TRBJ2-1, with 7 bases fitting TRBD2. Sequenced input: naive CD8+ T cells sorted from blood. The TCR comes from a man aged 18-30 years in good health. The CDR3 coding sequence is TGCGCCAGCAGCCAAGTCTTGGGCGGGAGTAAGAATGAGCAGTTCTTC. Translating gives CASSQVLGGSKNEQFF.